One sample yielded the 28 T cell receptor beta chains listed below, sequenced in a study of cytomegalovirus exposure and HLA in healthy donors. Researchers ran the PCR with 60 Vbeta and 13 Jbeta primers. Using immunoSEQ multiplex PCR, the repertoire was profiled, and TCRdb retains in-frame clones only, with some absent. The sample holds more than 95,000 clones; approximately 74% are singletons and the top ten take 4%. The sample comprised PBMCs. Source of these receptors: a man aged 35 to 55 in good health and CMV-seropositive.

The chain joins TRBV4-2 to TRBJ2-7, with TRBD2 matching over 9 bases. The CDR3 runs to 17 residues. The V gene end was trimmed by 1 base and the J gene end by 1 base; junction bases not matched to a gene: 8. Germline loops: CDR1 LGHNA, CDR2 YNFKEQ. The DNA of the CDR3 is TGTGCCAGCAGCCAAGGTCTCAAGCGGGGGGTGTCCTACGAGCAGTACTTC. Its protein product is CASSQGLKRGVSYEQYF.

The CDR3 reads CASSLAAPRRGATNEKLFF. The CDR3 DNA is TGTGCCAGCAGCTTGGCGGCTCCTCGTCGGGGTGCCACTAATGAAAAACTGTTTTTT. The V and J genes are TRBV5-6 and TRBJ1-4; no clear D gene. This CDR3 region has 19 residues. CDR1 and CDR2 (germline): SGHDT, YYEEEE. V lost 0 bases and J lost 2, with 20 bases in between.

The chain carries TRBV6-1 and TRBJ2-7; TRBD1 matches 9 bases. CDR1 is MNHNS, CDR2 SASEGT, per germline. V was pared by 5 bases and J by 5 bases, with 4 bases of the junction left unmatched. This CDR3 has 13 residues. CDR3 coding DNA: TGTGCCAGCAGTCACACAGGGGGCCACGAGCAGTACTTC. It specifies CASSHTGGHEQYF.

The chain has TRBV25-1 and TRBJ1-2; 7 bases match TRBD1. CDR3 size: 14 residues. V lost 3 bases, J lost 5 bases, and 6 bases stayed unmatched. The germline V gene encodes CDR1 MGHDK and CDR2 SYGVNS. The CDR3 DNA sequence: TGTGCCAGCAGTGAGGGGACAGTCATTTATGGCTACACCTTC. Translating it yields CASSEGTVIYGYTF.

In this sample, this clone turned up a few times. The J gene is TRBJ1-1, the V gene TRBV6-5; possibly TRBD1 for D (6 bases). This CDR3 is built from 13 residues. Germline lookup yields CDR1 MNHEY and CDR2 SVGAGI. Deletions cut 6 bases from V and 1 base from J, with 9 bases between. CDR3: CASRTGRNTEAFF. In DNA, the CDR3 is TGTGCCAGCAGGACAGGTCGGAACACTGAAGCTTTCTTT.

V gene TRBV6-1 combines with J gene TRBJ1-2; 10 bases line up with TRBD1. This CDR3 has 13 residues. In germline, CDR1 is MNHNS, CDR2 SASEGT. V lost 7 bases to trimming and J lost 9 bases; unmatched junction nucleotides: 8. This chain's CDR3 is CASTQRTGGSYTF. The CDR3 bases are TGTGCCAGCACTCAACGGACAGGGGGTAGCTACACCTTC.

V is TRBV2 and J is TRBJ1-2; 7 positions match TRBD1. Trimming at V came to 5 bases and at J to 3 bases, leaving 3 bases not matched to a gene. Per the germline V gene, CDR1 is SNHLY and CDR2 is FYNNEI. This CDR3 region has 13 residues. DNA of the CDR3: TGTGCCAGCAGTCGACAGGGAGACTATGGCTACACCTTC. Protein product: CASSRQGDYGYTF.

The chain employs TRBV27 and TRBJ1-6; 8 bases agree with TRBD1. This CDR3 comprises 20 residues. V lost 5 bases, J lost 0 bases, and 15 bases stayed unmatched. Germline CDR1 and CDR2: MNHEY and SMNVEV (reference sequence). The CDR3 DNA sequence: TGTGCCAGCAGTGCGTTCCGGGACAGGAGACTAAGCTCCTATAATTCACCCCTCCACTTT. As protein: CASSAFRDRRLSSYNSPLHF.

The chain recombines TRBV7-6 with TRBJ2-7; 12 bases map to TRBD2. Germline CDR1 reads SGHVS; CDR2 reads FNYEAQ. With 0 bases clipped from V and 6 bases from J, the junction kept 6 bases outside the gene matches. The CDR3 totals 16 residues. The CDR3: CASSLAVTSGSPEQYF. For the CDR3, the DNA is TGTGCCAGCAGCTTAGCGGTGACTAGCGGGAGCCCCGAGCAGTACTTC.

The gene calls are TRBV5-1 and TRBJ1-1, with TRBD1 matching over 8 bases. The CDR3 contains 16 residues. Trimming removed 4 bases from V and 2 bases from J; junction bases left unmatched: 10. CDR1 is SGHRS and CDR2 is YFSETQ in the germline V gene. This CDR3 is CASSTFPGQVNTEAFF. The CDR3 coding sequence is TGCGCCAGCAGCACCTTTCCGGGACAGGTAAACACTGAAGCTTTCTTT.

This clone has a count of ten or more. CDR3 in DNA: TGTGCCAGCACCTCCGCAGGGGGACTTGGCTACACCTTC. Its protein product is CASTSAGGLGYTF. The chain recombines TRBV6-1 with TRBJ1-2, with 7 bases fitting TRBD1. This CDR3 is 13 amino acids long. Germline V gives CDR1 MNHNS, CDR2 SASEGT. With V trimmed by 7 bases and J by 7 bases, 9 bases remained unmatched.

V is TRBV7-2 and J is TRBJ1-6; 10 nucleotides align to TRBD1. The CDR3 loop spans 15 amino acids. Germline V CDR1 and CDR2: SGHTA, FQGNSA. The V and J ends lost 5 bases and 11 bases, in that order; junction bases with no gene match: 9. CDR3 bases: TGTGCCAGCAGCCAGAGACAGGGGGCGTTTGCACCCCTCCACTTT. Translated: CASSQRQGAFAPLHF. Combining the CDR3 with reference TRBV7-2 and TRBJ1-6 gives the whole variable domain GAGVSQSPSNKVTEKGKDVELRCDPISGHTALYWYRQSLGQGLEFLIYFQGNSAPDKSGLPSDRFSAERTGGSVSTLTIQRTQQEDSAVYLCASSQRQGAFAPLHFGNGTRLTVT.

The chain recombines TRBV5-6 with TRBJ2-5; 11 positions match TRBD2. J was trimmed by 3 bases and V by 2 bases; bases with no gene match: 3. The CDR3 totals 15 residues. Per the germline V gene, CDR1 is SGHDT and CDR2 is YYEEEE. CDR3 amino acids: CASSFRSGREETQYF. For the CDR3, the DNA is TGTGCCAGCAGCTTCCGTAGCGGGAGGGAAGAGACCCAGTACTTC.

The chain joins TRBV28 to TRBJ2-5; 7 bases align to TRBD1. The CDR3 length is 14 residues. The V and J ends lost 5 bases and 4 bases, in that order; junction bases with no gene match: 7. Germline CDR1 is MDHEN and CDR2 is SYDVKM. Here the CDR3 DNA reads TGTGCCAGCAGTCGCCCCCCAGGGGGAGAGACCCAGTACTTC. Translating it yields CASSRPPGGETQYF.

The chain carries TRBV11-2 and TRBJ2-7, with a tentative D call TRBD2 (6 bases). CDR1 is SGHAT and CDR2 is FQNNGV in the germline V gene. The CDR3 is 14 residues long. V shed 0 bases and J shed 2 bases, with 8 bases lying between them. The CDR3 region is CASSLDAGTYEQYF. The CDR3, as DNA: TGTGCCAGCAGCTTAGATGCGGGGACCTACGAGCAGTACTTC. The full variable domain, in which reference TRBV11-2 and TRBJ2-7 provide the parts outside the CDR3, is EAGVAQSPRYKIIEKRQSVAFWCNPISGHATLYWYQQILGQGPKLLIQFQNNGVVDDSQLPKDRFSAERLKGVDSTLKIQPAKLEDSAVYLCASSLDAGTYEQYFGPGTRLTVT.

This sequence joins TRBV5-1 and TRBJ2-7, with D perhaps TRBD2 (7 bases). CDR3 length: 14 amino acids. V lost 6 bases, J lost 3 bases, and 16 bases lay in between. Germline V gives CDR1 SGHRS, CDR2 YFSETQ. The chain's CDR3 is CASTPGGGLYEQYF. The DNA for the CDR3 is TGCGCCAGCACCCCTGGGGGGGGGCTCTACGAGCAGTACTTC. The variable domain in full, completed from reference TRBV5-1 and TRBJ2-7, reads KAGVTQTPRYLIKTRGQQVTLSCSPISGHRSVSWYQQTPGQGLQFLFEYFSETQRNKGNFPGRFSGRQFSNSRSEMNVSTLELGDSALYLCASTPGGGLYEQYFGPGTRLTVT.

The chain employs TRBV5-6 and TRBJ2-1; D is possibly TRBD2 (6 bases). CDR1 is SGHDT, CDR2 YYEEEE, per germline. CDR3 size: 18 residues. V was cut by 5 bases and J by 9 bases, with 30 bases left in between. The CDR3 DNA reads as TGTGCCAGCAGTTTTAGGGCGGTTAGCAGGGTCCCCGGGGGTGAGCAGTTCTTC. Its translation: CASSFRAVSRVPGGEQFF.

The genes are TRBV9 and TRBJ1-4; D gene ambiguous. The CDR3 contains 15 residues. V gave up 3 bases and J gave up 4 bases, with 13 bases separating them. In germline, CDR1 is SGDLS, CDR2 YYNGEE. The DNA for the CDR3 is TGTGCCAGCAGCGGTGGACGGGGAGTTAATGAAAAACTGTTTTTT. Translation: CASSGGRGVNEKLFF.

V usage is TRBV5-1 and J usage is TRBJ2-3; D gene ambiguous. This CDR3 contains 17 residues. Germline CDR1 reads SGHRS; CDR2 reads YFSETQ. V gave up 4 bases and J gave up 1 base, with 19 bases separating them. The CDR3 DNA is TGCGCCAGCAGCCTTCAGACAAGTACCCCTCGCACAGATACGCAGTATTTT. Amino acids: CASSLQTSTPRTDTQYF.

The chain has TRBV19 and TRBJ2-5; D gene unclear. The CDR3 sequence is 11 residues long. Germline CDR1 is LNHDA and CDR2 is SQIVND (reference sequence). Trimming pared 3 bases from V and 3 bases from J, leaving 2 bases between. The DNA for the CDR3 is TGTGCCAGTAGTATCGAAGAGACCCAGTACTTC. As protein: CASSIEETQYF.

The chain employs TRBV6-4 and TRBJ2-1, with 11 bases fitting TRBD2. This CDR3 contains 15 residues. The V and J ends lost 3 bases and 8 bases, in that order; junction bases with no gene match: 6. CDR1 is MRHNA and CDR2 is SNTAGT in the germline V gene. The DNA of the CDR3 is TGTGCCAGCAGTGAAACTAGCGGGAGTGGGGATGAGCAGTTCTTC. Translation gives CASSETSGSGDEQFF.

The chain is built from TRBV6-5 and TRBJ2-7, with 10 bases that match TRBD1. Germline V CDR1 and CDR2: MNHEY, SVGAGI. The CDR3 length is 16 residues. J was trimmed by 2 bases and V by 2 bases; bases with no gene match: 6. As DNA, the CDR3 is TGTGCCAGCAGTTACGCCCGGGACAGGGGCCCCTACGAGCAGTACTTC. Residues: CASSYARDRGPYEQYF.

The chain employs TRBV6-6 and TRBJ1-1; 9 bases line up with TRBD1. The CDR3 has 16 amino acids. Germline values: CDR1 MNHNY, CDR2 SVGAGI (reference sequence). V lost 6 bases, J lost 2 bases, and 10 bases stayed unmatched. In DNA form, the CDR3 reads TGTGCCAGCAGCACGGGACAGGGAGTCATAAACACTGAAGCTTTCTTT. This sequence encodes CASSTGQGVINTEAFF.

V gene TRBV7-3 combines with J gene TRBJ2-1, with TRBD2 identical over 15 bases. Germline-derived CDR1 and CDR2 are SGHTA and FQGTGA. The CDR3 sequence is 16 residues long. V dropped 2 bases and J dropped 7; count of bases not matched to a gene: 3. CDR3 sequence (DNA): TGTGCCAGCAGCTTAGGGACTAGCGGGGGGAGGAATGAGCAGTTCTTC. Residues: CASSLGTSGGRNEQFF.

The chain uses TRBV19 and TRBJ2-7, with 7 bases fitting TRBD2. The CDR3 totals 15 residues. The ends lost 1 base at V and 3 bases at J; junction bases unmatched: 6. Germline V lookup: CDR1 LNHDA, CDR2 SQIVND (reference sequence). The CDR3 sequence is CASSIVPSGLYEQYF. The CDR3 region has the DNA TGTGCCAGTAGTATAGTCCCTAGCGGCCTCTACGAGCAGTACTTC.

The rearrangement uses TRBV29-1 and TRBJ2-5; D is unclear. TRBJ2-7 explains the end of the DNA better; the J call may be wrong. CDR1 is SQVTM, CDR2 ANQGSEA, per germline. This CDR3 region has 11 residues. CDR3 residues: CSVDAVGEQYF. The CDR3 nucleotides are TGCAGCGTTGACGCGGTAGGCGAGCAGTACTTC.

Worth noting for this clone: The same CDR3 arises from other DNA sequences in this sample as well. The genes are TRBV25-1 and TRBJ1-4; D remains ambiguous. The CDR3 consists of 18 residues. Between the trimmed V and J ends, which lost 7 bases and 0 bases, there was a span of 21 bases. Germline lookup yields CDR1 MGHDK and CDR2 SYGVNS. The CDR3 nucleotides read TGTGCCAGCAAGGATGGTGTAGGTGTTGGAGCAACTAATGAAAAACTGTTTTTT. Protein: CASKDGVGVGATNEKLFF.

The chain joins TRBV28 to TRBJ2-1; TRBD2 matches 15 bases. The germline V gene encodes CDR1 MDHEN and CDR2 SYDVKM. With V trimmed by 5 bases and J by 9 bases, 17 bases remained unmatched. This CDR3 comprises 19 residues. The CDR3 region is CASSPQRTSGRAVLGEQFF. CDR3 DNA sequence: TGTGCCAGCAGTCCCCAAAGGACTAGCGGGAGGGCCGTGTTAGGTGAGCAGTTCTTC. The whole variable domain, filled in from reference TRBV28 and TRBJ2-1, reads DVKVTQSSRYLVKRTGEKVFLECVQDMDHENMFWYRQDPGLGLRLIYFSYDVKMKEKGDIPEGYSVSREKKERFSLILESASTNQTSMYLCASSPQRTSGRAVLGEQFFGPGTRLTVL.